What follows are 10 T cell receptor beta chains derived from one specimen sequenced in a study of vaccination and CD4 T cells after COVID-19. Sequencing of the DNA from cultured CD4+ T cells was carried out with the Oncomine TCR Beta short-read assay. Using its own MiXCR run on the PCR reads, TCRdb lists one record per CDR3 protein. The sample contains 25,000 to 30,000 distinct CDR3 sequences, 50% to 65% of which appear only once. These TCRs are of unknown antigen specificity. Documented treatment: approximately nine-day PBMC culture with coronavirus spike peptide pools or control peptides (ViraFEST assay). Material: CD4+ T cells from blood, cultured in vitro, obtained before SARS-CoV-2 vaccination. These receptors all come from a human donor who received a COVID-19 vaccine.

The rearrangement links TRBV2 to TRBJ2-5; TRBD2 matches 8 bases. The germline gives CDR1 SNHLY, CDR2 FYNNEI. The CDR3 runs to 15 residues. With V trimmed by 6 bases and J by 5 bases, 11 bases remained unmatched. The CDR3 here is CASRHSGGASETQYF. The CDR3, as DNA: TGTGCCAGCAGGCATTCCGGGGGGGCTTCGGAGACCCAGTACTTC.

This chain connects TRBV12-3 or TRBV12-4 to TRBJ2-3; the D gene is possibly TRBD2 (6 bases). The CDR3 sequence is 14 residues long. V was cut by 0 bases and J by 3 bases, with 7 bases left in between. This CDR3 is CASSLAGGTDTQYF. The CDR3 DNA follows: TGTGCCAGCAGTTTAGCGGGGGGAACAGATACGCAGTATTTT.

This clonotype was observed a few times. The chain is built from TRBV5-1 and TRBJ2-2; a possible D gene is TRBD1 (5 bases). Germline values: CDR1 SGHRS, CDR2 YFSETQ. The CDR3 contains 16 residues. Trimming cost V 0 bases and J 5 bases, with 14 bases left between them. The CDR3 reads CASSLASGRETGELFF. The DNA of the CDR3 is TGCGCCAGCAGCTTGGCCTCAGGCAGGGAAACCGGGGAGCTGTTTTTT.

This chain uses TRBV10-1 with TRBJ1-5; D is unresolved. Trimming removed 0 bases at V and 4 bases at J, with 1 base between. The germline gives CDR1 WNHNN, CDR2 SYGVQD (reference sequence). The CDR3 spans 12 residues. The CDR3 region has the DNA TGCGCCAGCAGTGAGTCGAATCAGCCCCAGCATTTT. Encoded protein: CASSESNQPQHF.

This sequence joins TRBV5-1 and TRBJ2-2; the D is unclear. V was cut by 0 bases and J by 6 bases, with 9 bases left in between. The CDR3 has 14 residues. From germline, CDR1 is SGHRS and CDR2 YFSETQ. CDR3 protein: CASSLDFSPGELFF. In DNA form, the CDR3 reads TGCGCCAGCAGCTTGGACTTTAGTCCCGGGGAGCTGTTTTTT. Filled out from reference TRBV5-1 and TRBJ2-2, the complete variable domain reads KAGVTQTPRYLIKTRGQQVTLSCSPISGHRSVSWYQQTPGQGLQFLFEYFSETQRNKGNFPGRFSGRQFSNSRSEMNVSTLELGDSALYLCASSLDFSPGELFFGEGSRLTVL.

The chain uses TRBV12-3 or TRBV12-4 and TRBJ2-5, with D possibly TRBD2 on 7 matching bases. V lost 5 bases and J lost 1, with 17 bases in between. CDR3 length: 16 amino acids. CDR3 bases: TGTGCCAGCAGTGTGAGGGGGGGGTGGAGCCAAGAGACCCAGTACTTC. Protein sequence: CASSVRGGWSQETQYF.

V gene TRBV19 combines with J gene TRBJ1-5; D is uncertain. CDR1 and CDR2 (germline): LNHDA, SQIVND (reference sequence). Trimming cost V 2 bases and J 2 bases, with 7 bases left between them. This CDR3 spans 14 amino acids. The CDR3 loop reads CASSITGGNQPQHF. The CDR3 bases are TGTGCCAGTAGTATAACGGGAGGCAATCAGCCCCAGCATTTT.

This chain links TRBV2 with TRBJ1-6, with TRBD1 identical over 8 bases. With V trimmed by 6 bases and J by 15 bases, 7 bases remained unmatched. This CDR3 contains 12 residues. CDR1 SNHLY and CDR2 FYNNEI come from the germline V gene. In DNA form, the CDR3 reads TGTGCCAGCAGGGACAACAGGGGGGGCCTCCACTTT. This gives the protein CASRDNRGGLHF.

The V and J genes are TRBV19 and TRBJ1-2; no reliable D call. The CDR3 contains 12 residues. V lost 7 bases to trimming and J lost 5 bases, with 11 bases between them. Germline assignment: CDR1 LNHDA and CDR2 SQIVND (reference sequence). This CDR3 reads CASMGERYGYTF. CDR3 bases: TGTGCCAGTATGGGCGAGCGGTATGGCTACACCTTC.

As regards this clonotype: The junction differs from germline at one of its ends, possibly a read error. This sequence joins TRBV19 and TRBJ1-5; a possible D gene is TRBD1 (6 bases). Per germline, CDR1 LNHDA and CDR2 SQIVND (reference sequence). This CDR3 contains 15 residues. CDR3 in amino acids: CASSIGGRSNRPQHF. The CDR3, as DNA: TGTGCCAGTAGTATAGGGGGGCGAAGCAATCGGCCCCAGCATTTT.